This T cell receptor (beta chain) was obtained from a study of CD8+CD57+ T cells in acquired aplastic anemia. Overall study context: Sorted CD4+ and CD8+ cells gave an average of roughly 3.2 ug of DNA. For CD4+ cells, healthy donors had an average of about 10.8 million reads.

The CDR3 contains 14 residues. CDR1 and CDR2 (germline): SEHNR, FQNEAQ (reference sequence). Deletions cut 3 bases from V and 3 bases from J, with 11 bases between. This clonotype was detected ten times or more. The antigen remains unidentified. Profiling of TCR beta VDJ combinations and CDR3 sequences used genomic DNA as template. MiXCR, applied by TCRdb to the reads, yields one record per CDR3 protein. The sample carries roughly 150,000 distinct CDR3 sequences, 35% to 55% recorded once. Study-level results: Between patients and controls, roughly 29 CD8+ CDR3 sequences were found in common. Patients were compared with controls for CD8+ Simpson's diversity, and no significant difference emerged.

Sequenced input: sorted CD4+, CD8+, or CD8+CD57+ T cells (not recorded which) from PBMCs. The chain employs TRBV7-9 and TRBJ1-1; no clear D. The TCR comes from a human donor in good health. DNA for the CDR3: TGTGCCAGCAGCTTGAGAGCAGGCGACACTGAAGCTTTCTTT. It codes for CASSLRAGDTEAFF.